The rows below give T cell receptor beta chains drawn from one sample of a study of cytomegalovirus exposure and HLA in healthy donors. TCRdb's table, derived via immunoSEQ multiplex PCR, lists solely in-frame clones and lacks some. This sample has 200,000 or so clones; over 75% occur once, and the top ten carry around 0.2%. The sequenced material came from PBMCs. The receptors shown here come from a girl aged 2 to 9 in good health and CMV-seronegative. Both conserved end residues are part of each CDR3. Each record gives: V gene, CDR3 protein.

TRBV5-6 CASSSYYEQYF
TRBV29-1 CSVSDTEAFF
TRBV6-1 CASSEPRETGELFF
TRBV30 CAWTRPGETEAFF
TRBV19 CASSIVSQGYNEQFF
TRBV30 CAWELAGDYEQFF
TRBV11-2 CASRTGTGGKATNEKLFF
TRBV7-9 CSSSKTGSHEQYF
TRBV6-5 CASSYSRGLGYTF
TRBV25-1 CASSDDRGYSYEQYF
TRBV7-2 CASSFLRDRGAKYYGYTF
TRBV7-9 CASSSGQGLTNEKLFF
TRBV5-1 CASSLKQGLNTEAFF
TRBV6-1 CASGRGGQADTEAFF
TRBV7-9 CASSLGPDRPTSYEQYF
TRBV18 CASSPPHGQGSGNTIYF
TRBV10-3 CAISESAGTAGANVLTF
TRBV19 CASSAGTGGYEQYF
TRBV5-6 CASSTGVEIYGYTF
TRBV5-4 CASSGRGNEQFF
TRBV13 CASSFLGTDKNIQYF
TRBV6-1 CASSPAGGQETQYF
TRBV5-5 CASSPGTAAETQYF
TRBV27 CASSPPGQGFYGYTF
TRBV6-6 CASSQGVVNTEAFF